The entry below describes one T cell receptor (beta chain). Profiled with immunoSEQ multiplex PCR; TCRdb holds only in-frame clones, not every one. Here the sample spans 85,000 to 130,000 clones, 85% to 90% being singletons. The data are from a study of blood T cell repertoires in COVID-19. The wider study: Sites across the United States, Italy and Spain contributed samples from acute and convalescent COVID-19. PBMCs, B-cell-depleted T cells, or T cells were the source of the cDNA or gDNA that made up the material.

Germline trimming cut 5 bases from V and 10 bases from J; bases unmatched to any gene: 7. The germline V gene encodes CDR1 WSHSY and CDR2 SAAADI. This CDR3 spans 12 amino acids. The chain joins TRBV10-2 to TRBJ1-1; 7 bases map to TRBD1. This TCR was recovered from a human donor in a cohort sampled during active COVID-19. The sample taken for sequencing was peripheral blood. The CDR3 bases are TGCGCCAGCAGTATCGACAGGGCTCGAGCTTTCTTT. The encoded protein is CASSIDRARAFF.